This T cell receptor (beta chain) is from a study of T cell changes during pregnancy in multiple sclerosis. Method: immunoSEQ multiplex PCR; TCRdb's copy keeps in-frame clones and lacks some. The repertoire holds about 31,000 clones, 90% to 95% seen once, with around 0.4% in the top ten. The CDR3 length is 15 residues. V was pared by 5 bases and J by 7 bases, with 13 bases of the junction left unmatched. Germline CDR1 SGHVS, CDR2 FQNEAQ. The sequence was collected from a female donor with multiple sclerosis, enrolled in a pregnancy study. The specimen was CD4+ T cells from peripheral blood mononuclear cells, collected in the second trimester of pregnancy. V and J are TRBV7-8 and TRBJ1-2; TRBD1 agrees at 7 bases. For the CDR3, the DNA is TGTGCCAGCAGCACCAGACAGGGCCGGCTTTTTGGCTACACCTTC. This gives the protein CASSTRQGRLFGYTF.